The T cell receptor beta chain described here comes from a study of T cells in Graves' hyperthyroidism and ophthalmopathy. Study details: At the time of initial diagnosis and before any treatment, peripheral blood was collected.

TCR beta CDR3 sequences were amplified from RNA transcripts. HTBI primers were employed in a first-round RT-PCR of the TCR CDR3. TCRdb called the multiplex PCR reads again in MiXCR, with one record for every CDR3 protein. Seen here are about 380,000 distinct CDR3 sequences, approximately 13% observed once, and the top ten hold less than 25%. Germline V CDR1 and CDR2: MNHNS, SASEGT. V lost 3 bases to trimming and J lost 1 base, with 13 bases between them. This CDR3 has 16 residues. Each diagnosis drew on symptoms, thyroxine, TRAb, thyroid ultrasound and orbital computed tomography findings. This clonotype was found a few times.

The sequence came from a man aged 25-45 years with Graves' hyperthyroidism that later progressed to Graves' ophthalmopathy. The sequenced sample consisted of blood. J is TRBJ1-5 and V is TRBV6-1; D is unresolved. DNA for the CDR3: TGTGCCAGCAGTGAGTACTTGATCCGGAGCAATCAGCCCCAGCATTTT. This codes for CASSEYLIRSNQPQHF.